This TCR beta chain was found in a study of T cells after yellow fever vaccination. 5'RACE template switching produced TCR cDNA carrying a universal primer site and UMIs. TCRdb re-called the 5' RACE reads through MiXCR, storing one row per CDR3 protein. The top ten clones hold about 3.3% of a sample with about 320,000 distinct CDR3 sequences, about 10% of them seen once. Overall study findings and caveats: Booster samples showed a return of most primary-vaccination clones (roughly 95% CD4, approximately 85% CD8).

For this clonotype: What it binds is not known.

The TCR sequence derives from a man between 18 and 29 years old who received the YFV17D yellow fever vaccine. The specimen was CD4+ T cells sorted from PBMCs, collected 45 days after the yellow fever booster vaccination.

The chain's CDR3 is CASRLAGALGSADTQYF. CDR3 nucleotides: TGCGCCAGCCGACTAGCGGGGGCCCTCGGAAGCGCAGATACGCAGTATTTT. The gene calls are TRBV5-1 and TRBJ2-3; 12 bases fit TRBD2. V was clipped by 7 bases and J by 4 bases; unmatched bases: 13. The CDR3 is made up of 17 amino acids. Germline assignment: CDR1 SGHRS and CDR2 YFSETQ.